This T cell receptor (beta chain) originates from a study of cytotoxic CD8 clonotypes in ibrutinib-treated CLL. Study findings and constraints: At baseline, clonality was higher than in age-matched healthy donors and correlated with CD8+ counts. For progressing versus sustained-remission patients, sampling times were not the same.

Clones were sequenced by immunoSEQ multiplex PCR, and TCRdb holds only the in-frame ones, with some missing. The sample contains approximately 320,000 clones, 60% to 80% of which appear only once. The CDR3 length is 14 residues. Deletions cut 5 bases from V and 6 bases from J, with 16 bases between. Germline values: CDR1 SEHNR, CDR2 FQNEAQ (reference sequence). This clone showed up just a few times. Its antigen is unknown. From cryopreserved PBMCs came roughly 2 micrograms of genomic DNA used for TCR beta libraries. The gene calls are TRBV7-9 and TRBJ1-2; D is unresolved. The origin of this receptor is a human donor with chronic lymphocytic leukemia. The sequencing used PBMCs, collected after 36 months of ibrutinib treatment. Here the CDR3 DNA reads TGTGCCAGCAGCCTCCGGGCCAGCCCTCATGGCTACACCTTC. It translates to CASSLRASPHGYTF.